These T cell receptor beta chains were read from a single sample in a study of cytomegalovirus exposure and HLA in healthy donors. The protocol was immunoSEQ multiplex PCR, while the TCRdb copy is restricted to in-frame clones and leaves out a portion. In the table there are some 150,000 clones, 87% of which are singletons. Sequences were obtained from PBMCs. The source is a man aged 18 to 35 in good health and CMV-seropositive. Each CDR3 is given with its conserved first and last residue. The order of the fields is D gene, clone size, J gene, V gene, CDR3 DNA, CDR3 protein. The D gene is left open where the match is weak. A row's size may be missing; if present it is once, few, many or a size class.

TRBD2,.,TRBJ2-7,TRBV6-5,TGTGCCAGCAGTTACTCGAAAAGCGGGAGAGGCGAGCAGTACTTC,CASSYSKSGRGEQYF
.,few,TRBJ1-2,TRBV2,TGTGCCAGCAGTTATCCCCGGGACTTTAATGGCTACACCTTC,CASSYPRDFNGYTF
TRBD1,.,TRBJ1-3,TRBV28,TGTGCCAGCAGTGCGACAGGGGTTAGTTACAACACCATATATTTT,CASSATGVSYNTIYF
.,.,TRBJ2-3,TRBV4-2,TGTGCCAGCAGCTATGGCGGAGGTGGAGATACGCAGTATTTT,CASSYGGGGDTQYF
TRBD1,.,TRBJ2-7,TRBV6-1,TGTGCCAGCAACATGGGACAGAGCTCCTACGAGCAGTACTTC,CASNMGQSSYEQYF
.,.,TRBJ2-7,TRBV7-8,TGTGCCAGCAGCTTAGCCTCTACCGAGCAGTACTTC,CASSLASTEQYF
TRBD2,.,TRBJ2-7,TRBV30,TGTGCCTGGACCCGGGGGGAGGCCTACGAGCAGTACTTC,CAWTRGEAYEQYF
.,.,TRBJ2-5,TRBV19,TGTGCCAGTAGTATAGGACAACAAGAGACCCAGTACTTC,CASSIGQQETQYF
.,.,TRBJ2-7,TRBV19,TGTGCCAGTAGTCAGCAGGGAAGCTCCTACGAGCAGTACTTC,CASSQQGSSYEQYF
.,.,TRBJ1-3,TRBV14,TGTGCCAGCAGCCACCGGACAAACGCTCTGGGAAACACCATATATTTT,CASSHRTNALGNTIYF
.,.,TRBJ2-7,TRBV11-3,TGTGCCAGCAGCTTAGGGACAGAGAACGAGCAGTACTTC,CASSLGTENEQYF
TRBD1,.,TRBJ2-7,TRBV6-6,TGTGCCAGCAGTTATAGGGCTCGGGACAGGGCTTACGAGCAGTACTTC,CASSYRARDRAYEQYF
.,.,TRBJ2-5,TRBV9,TGTGCCAGCAGCGTAGGCCCAAGGCCGGGCCAAGAGACCCAGTACTTC,CASSVGPRPGQETQYF
.,.,TRBJ1-5,TRBV7-8,TGTGCCAGCAGCTTCGGGTACAATCAGCCCCAGCATTTT,CASSFGYNQPQHF
.,.,TRBJ2-5,TRBV5-1,TGCGCCAGCAGCGTAAGACAGCAAGAGACCCAGTACTTC,CASSVRQQETQYF
.,.,TRBJ2-2,TRBV19,TGTGCCAGTAGTATCCCGGGAACCGGGGAGCTGTTTTTT,CASSIPGTGELFF
TRBD1,.,TRBJ2-1,TRBV4-1,TGCGCCAGCAGCAAGGGACAGGGTGATTACAATGAGCAGTTCTTC,CASSKGQGDYNEQFF
.,.,TRBJ1-5,TRBV6-1,TGTGCCAGCAGCCCGGACTATAGCAATCAGCCCCAGCATTTT,CASSPDYSNQPQHF
.,.,TRBJ2-2,TRBV30,TGTGCCTGGAGTGCCTTCCCGGTCACCGGGGAGCTGTTTTTT,CAWSAFPVTGELFF
.,.,TRBJ2-5,TRBV14,TGTGCCAGCAGCCAACTGATCAGGGGCGGATTGGAGACCCAGTACTTC,CASSQLIRGGLETQYF
TRBD1,.,TRBJ2-7,TRBV6-5,TGTGCCAGCAGTAAGAGGACAGGGTCTCTTCGGGAGCAGTACTTC,CASSKRTGSLREQYF
TRBD2,.,TRBJ2-3,TRBV5-4,TGTGCCAGCAGCCAGACTAGCGGCCATACGCAGTATTTT,CASSQTSGHTQYF
TRBD1,.,TRBJ2-7,TRBV28,TGTGCCAGCAGTTTAGGGGACAGGGTGGCCGAGCAGTACTTC,CASSLGDRVAEQYF
.,.,TRBJ2-1,TRBV25-1,TGTGCCAGCAGTCACCCAGGGCGCTACAATGAGCAGTTCTTC,CASSHPGRYNEQFF
TRBD2,.,TRBJ2-7,TRBV5-1,TGCGCCAGCAGTCCAACGGGAGGGGGCGAGCAGTACTTC,CASSPTGGGEQYF
TRBD2,.,TRBJ2-5,TRBV7-6,TGTGCCAGCAGCGTTCCCTTAGCGGGGGCGAGGGAGACCCAGTACTTC,CASSVPLAGARETQYF
.,.,TRBJ1-2,TRBV30,TGTGCCTGGAGTGACCCCTTCGGGGGCTACACCTTC,CAWSDPFGGYTF
.,.,TRBJ2-1,TRBV9,TGTGCCAGCAGCCTATCACGGGAGCAGTTCTTC,CASSLSREQFF
.,once,TRBJ1-2,TRBV30,TGTGCCTGGAGCCCAGGGATAATTCGTAACTATGGCTACACCTTC,CAWSPGIIRNYGYTF
TRBD2,few,TRBJ2-1,TRBV29-1,TGCAGCCAAGCGGGAGGGCAGGGAGGTGAGCAGTTCTTC,CSQAGGQGGEQFF